This TCR beta chain appears in the sequencing data of a study of blood T cells in healthy people across ages (dated by TCRdb to about 2015). For the study in its entirety: In model experiments, template switching captured roughly one uniquely barcoded TCR beta cDNA molecule for every two T cells. The study analyzed two additional independent replicas of 1 million unique cDNA reads from the same blood draw for two donors, one aged 18 to 29 and one aged 80 or older. Using deep sequencing normalized with unique cDNA molecular identifiers, the study measured how TCR beta repertoire diversity changes with age. To avoid experimental bias, donors of different ages were spread randomly across the sequencing lanes. Donors were grouped into four age groups: young (average approximately 15 years), middle-aged (about 40), aged (around 60) and long-lived (about 82).

This clonotype was counted a few times. This receptor's antigen is unknown. No much larger clone is present one base from it, and per-base qualities are unavailable. The donors were roughly 39 Caucasian individuals from Russia, aged about 6 to 95 years, who were systemically healthy. Each donor gave 8 to 10 milliliters of peripheral blood, drawn into EDTA-treated Vacutainer tubes. PBMCs were isolated by Ficoll-Paque density-gradient centrifugation, with at least 6.5 million obtained per sample. Total RNA was extracted from PBMCs with Trizol reagent, with at least 5 micrograms obtained per sample. For every donor, an aliquot of PBMCs went through flow cytometry to measure the percentages of naive CD45RAhigh/CD27high T cells. Overall results and qualifications from the work: Because profiling used bulk unsorted PBMCs, naive and antigen-experienced compartments could not be compared conclusively. Total diversity estimates from one million sequenced T cells were considered lower bounds and underestimates. The percentage of naive T cells measured by flow cytometry correlated strongly with observed TCR beta diversity. The long-lived group showed more naive CD4+ T cells, fewer expanded clones and increased TCR diversity than the aged group, suggesting age selection. Because donor CMV infection status was unknown, age-related changes in expanded clonotypes were potentially confounded. Observed TCR beta diversity per million T cells fell roughly linearly with age, and a significant reduction was already apparent by age approximately 41.

Per the germline V gene, SGHAT is the CDR1 and FQNNGV is the CDR2. Taken from cysteine to phenylalanine, the CDR3 has 14 residues. CDR3 DNA is the only sequence kept; it has 42 bases, read in frame from the first base. The V end loses 7 bases and the J end loses 2 bases, and a stretch of 9 bases separates them. Library preparation employed 5' RACE. Sequenced using an Illumina HiSeq 2500. The second PCR ran for about 6 to 11 cycles and used a J-beta primer mix along with a sample-barcoded 5' primer. A unique molecular identifier was introduced onto each TCR beta cDNA molecule by a template-switch 5' adaptor carrying 12 random nucleotides. At least 2.5 million CDR3-containing paired-end reads were obtained from each sample. The Mint cDNA synthesis kit, primed by a TRBC-specific oligonucleotide, was used to synthesize first-strand cDNA from all RNA. Following uracil-DNA glycosylase treatment, a first 18-cycle PCR with universal primers M1SS and BC2_uni_R was performed on all cDNA. For the original study's pipeline: For normalization, 1 million high-quality reads, each with a distinct molecular identifier, were randomly selected from each sample. Instead of being binned into consensus sequences, reads with shared molecular identifiers were discarded. MiTCR, with a Q25 quality threshold and the strictest error-elimination algorithm, was used for CDR3 identification, clonotype clustering and error correction. Lower-bound total TCR beta diversity was estimated with a nonparametric unseen species model using Euler transformation. In-frame beta chains were kept once TCRdb had trimmed the public reads at Q25 with fastp and called clones with MiXCR. Records with the same CDR3 protein are collapsed into one entry carrying the most frequent genes and DNA. TCRdb, not the original authors, processed these V and J calls. This sample has about 580,000 distinct CDR3 sequences in its table, and roughly 43% of those were observed once. The ten largest make up 20% to 25% of the sample.

The source material was blood. The receptor was derived from a man older than 75 in good health. The sequence is built from TRBV11-2 and TRBJ2-6, with an unclear D gene assignment. The CDR3 loop reads CASTHRTGANVLTF. The nucleotides read TGTGCCAGCACCCACAGAACTGGGGCCAACGTCCTGACTTTC.